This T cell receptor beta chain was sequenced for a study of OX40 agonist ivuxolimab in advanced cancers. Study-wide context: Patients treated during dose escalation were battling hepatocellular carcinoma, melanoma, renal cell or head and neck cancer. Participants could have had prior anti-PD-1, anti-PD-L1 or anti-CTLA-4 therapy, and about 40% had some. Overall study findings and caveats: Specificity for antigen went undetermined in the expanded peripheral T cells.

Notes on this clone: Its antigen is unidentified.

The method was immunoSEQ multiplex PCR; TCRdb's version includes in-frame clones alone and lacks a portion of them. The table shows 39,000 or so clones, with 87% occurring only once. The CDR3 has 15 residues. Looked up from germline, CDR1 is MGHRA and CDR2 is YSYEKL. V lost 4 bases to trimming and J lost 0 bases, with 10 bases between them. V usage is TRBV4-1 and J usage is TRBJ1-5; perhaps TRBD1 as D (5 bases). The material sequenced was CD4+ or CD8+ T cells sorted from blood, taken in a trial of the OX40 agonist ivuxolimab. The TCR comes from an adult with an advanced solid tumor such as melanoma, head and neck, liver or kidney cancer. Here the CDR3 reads CASSRGQFSNQPQHF. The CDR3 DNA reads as TGCGCCAGCAGCCGAGGACAATTTAGCAATCAGCCCCAGCATTTT.